The rows below give T cell receptor beta chains drawn from one sample of a study of T cell clones after liver transplantation. Clones were sequenced by immunoSEQ multiplex PCR, and TCRdb holds only the in-frame ones, with some missing. The sample has about 45,000 clones; around 84% are singletons. This specimen consisted of CD4+ T cells from blood, obtained 24 months after liver transplant. Receptors were obtained from a human patient who received a liver transplant. Some T cells may possibly be graft donor cells. CDR3s include the opening cysteine and the closing phenylalanine or tryptophan. D genes are given only for firm matches. Some rows mark clone size as missing; the rest say once, few, many or name a class of expanded clone.

.	.	TRBJ1-1	TRBV6-1	TGTGCCAGCAGTGAACCGGGGAGGGGGTCCACTGAAGCTTTCTTT	CASSEPGRGSTEAFF
.	.	TRBJ2-3	TRBV7-6	TGTGCCAGCAGCTTTACGTCAAGCACAGATACGCAGTATTTT	CASSFTSSTDTQYF
TRBD1	.	TRBJ2-7	TRBV28	TGTGCCAGCAGACCCTTTCTCGGGACAGGAGACTACGAGCAGTACTTC	CASRPFLGTGDYEQYF
.	.	TRBJ2-4	TRBV5-4	TGTGCCAGCAGCTTGGGGTTTGACAAAAACATTCAGTACTTC	CASSLGFDKNIQYF
.	.	TRBJ1-6	TRBV5-4	TGTGCCAGCAGCTTGGGTAACGACCCCGCAAGGAGCTCACCCCTCCACTTT	CASSLGNDPARSSPLHF
.	.	TRBJ2-2	TRBV6-5	TGTGCCAGCAGTTACTTCGGACAGACCGGGGAGCTGTTTTTT	CASSYFGQTGELFF
.	.	TRBJ2-5	TRBV7-2	TGTGCCAGCAGGAGGTCAATGAGTCAAGAGACCCAGTACTTC	CASRRSMSQETQYF
.	.	TRBJ1-1	TRBV30	TGTGCCTGGAGGACGGGAACGGCTGAAGCTTTCTTT	CAWRTGTAEAFF
TRBD1	.	TRBJ1-1	TRBV7-3	TGTGCCAGCAGCTCCCAGGGGGGGCAGGTGGCTGAAGCTTTCTTT	CASSSQGGQVAEAFF
.	.	TRBJ1-5	TRBV2	TGTGCCAGCAGTGAAGATGGGTCCTATCAGCCCCAGCATTTT	CASSEDGSYQPQHF
.	few	TRBJ1-1	TRBV7-8	TGTGCCAGCACCTGGGTTCCCCAGGAAGGTGTAAACACTGAAGCTTTCTTT	CASTWVPQEGVNTEAFF
.	.	TRBJ2-6	TRBV6-5	TGTGCCAGCAGTAGGTTGGACTCTGGGGCCAACGTCCTGACTTTC	CASSRLDSGANVLTF
TRBD2	.	TRBJ2-7	TRBV28	TGTGCCAGCCGCGGTAGCGGGAGTAGAAGGTCCTACGAGCAGTACTTC	CASRGSGSRRSYEQYF
TRBD1	.	TRBJ2-1	TRBV7-8	TGTGCCAGCAGATCTGGGACAGGGGGCACCTACAATGAGCAGTTCTTC	CASRSGTGGTYNEQFF
.	once	TRBJ2-7	TRBV6-1	TGTGCCAGCAGTGCTAACTGGGGTTACGAGCAGTACTTC	CASSANWGYEQYF
.	.	TRBJ1-2	TRBV25-1	TGTGCCAGCAGTGAACACGGTTCCTATGGCTACACCTTC	CASSEHGSYGYTF
TRBD2	.	TRBJ2-2	TRBV19	TGTGCCAGCCGGACTAGCGGGGGATTTACCGGGGAGCTGTTTTTT	CASRTSGGFTGELFF
TRBD2	once	TRBJ2-1	TRBV6-4	TGTGCCAGCAGTCGGGGACTAGCCCCTAACAATGAGCAGTTCTTC	CASSRGLAPNNEQFF
.	.	TRBJ2-7	TRBV18	TGTGCCAGCTCTCGGGACATGGCCTACGAGCAGTACTTC	CASSRDMAYEQYF
TRBD1	.	TRBJ1-2	TRBV28	TGTGCCAGCAGGTTATTCCGGGACAGGGGGACCTATGGCTACACCTTC	CASRLFRDRGTYGYTF
.	.	TRBJ2-1	TRBV5-4	TGTGCCAGCAGCTTAAGCGGGTGGGGCTACAATGAGCAGTTCTTC	CASSLSGWGYNEQFF
.	.	TRBJ2-3	TRBV5-1	TGCGCCAGCAGCTTGGTGGGGACTAGCACAGATACGCAGTATTTT	CASSLVGTSTDTQYF
.	.	TRBJ2-7	TRBV5-1	TGCGCCAGCAGCTCCGGGATAGCGCTCTCCTACGAGCAGTACTTC	CASSSGIALSYEQYF
.	.	TRBJ1-1	TRBV28	TGTGCCAGCAGCCTTTTATTGGCTGAAGCTTTCTTT	CASSLLLAEAFF
TRBD1	.	TRBJ1-2	TRBV19	TGTGCCAGTAGTTTCGGGACAGGGAAGCACTATGGCTACACCTTC	CASSFGTGKHYGYTF
.	.	TRBJ2-7	TRBV5-4	TGTGCCAGCAGCTTGGGGGGACGCTCCTCGGCCGAGCAGTACTTC	CASSLGGRSSAEQYF
TRBD1	.	TRBJ2-7	TRBV28	TGTGCCAGCCAGGGGGCCCCCTCCTACGAGCAGTACTTC	CASQGAPSYEQYF
TRBD2	.	TRBJ2-5	TRBV7-3	TGTGCCAGCAGCTCCCAGGCGGGGGTCCAAGAGACCCAGTACTTC	CASSSQAGVQETQYF
.	once	TRBJ2-3	TRBV30	TGTGCCTGGAGTGTACTTGGGAGCACAGATACGCAGTATTTT	CAWSVLGSTDTQYF
.	.	TRBJ1-5	TRBV9	TGTGCCAGCAGCGCACAGGGATACGGACAGCCCCAGCATTTT	CASSAQGYGQPQHF
TRBD1	.	TRBJ1-1	TRBV2	TGTGCCAGCAGTGAAACGCCCCCGACAGGGATGTACACTGAAGCTTTCTTT	CASSETPPTGMYTEAFF
TRBD1	.	TRBJ1-1	TRBV19	TGTGCCAGTAACAGGGGGCAGGGCACTGAAGCTTTCTTT	CASNRGQGTEAFF
.	.	TRBJ2-7	TRBV5-1	TGCGCCAGCAGTTTGGGACGGGGGATTGGGGAGCAGTACTTC	CASSLGRGIGEQYF
.	medium-sized	TRBJ1-3	TRBV11-2	TGTGCCAGCAGCTTAGATCGCGCCTTCTTCTCTGGAAACACCATATATTTT	CASSLDRAFFSGNTIYF
.	.	TRBJ2-1	TRBV27	TGTGCCAGCAATCCGACAGGGAGGGACAATGAGCAGTTCTTC	CASNPTGRDNEQFF
.	.	TRBJ1-2	TRBV7-2	TGTGCCAGCAGCTTAGTTCGGGATAACTATGGCTACACCTTC	CASSLVRDNYGYTF
.	.	TRBJ1-5	TRBV6-5	TGTGCCAGCAAAAGGGGTAGCAATCAGTCCCAGCATTTT	CASKRGSNQSQHF
TRBD2	.	TRBJ2-3	TRBV7-9	TGTGCCAGCAGCCATGCTACAGCGGGAGCCCCAGATACGCAGTATTTT	CASSHATAGAPDTQYF
TRBD1	.	TRBJ2-1	TRBV5-1	TGCGCCAGCAGCTTGGAGCGGGACAGGGGCAGGAATGAGCAGTTCTTC	CASSLERDRGRNEQFF
.	few	TRBJ1-1	TRBV27	TGTGCCAGCAGTTCCCAGGCAAACACTGAAGCTTTCTTT	CASSSQANTEAFF
TRBD1	.	TRBJ2-2	TRBV19	TGTGCGGCGACGGGACAGGGGTTAGCCGGGGAGCTGTTTTTT	CAATGQGLAGELFF
TRBD1	.	TRBJ2-3	TRBV27	TGTGCCAGCAGGGGACAGCTTAGCACAGATACGCAGTATTTT	CASRGQLSTDTQYF
.	.	TRBJ1-5	TRBV28	TGTGCCAGCAGTTTCTCCGGGGAGGGGGGCAATCAGCCCCAGCATTTT	CASSFSGEGGNQPQHF
.	.	TRBJ1-5	TRBV28	TGTGCCAGCAGTCCCTCCGGTGGGCCCCAGCATTTT	CASSPSGGPQHF
.	.	TRBJ1-2	TRBV7-2	TGTGCCAGCAGCCGGGACGTCGTCTATGGCTACACCTTC	CASSRDVVYGYTF
.	.	TRBJ1-3	TRBV7-2	TGTGCCAGCAGCTTAGGAGGGAGATCTGGAAACACCATATATTTT	CASSLGGRSGNTIYF
TRBD2	.	TRBJ2-5	TRBV4-3	TGCGCCAGCTCGACCCTAGCGGGGGGAGGGGAGACCCAGTACTTC	CASSTLAGGGETQYF
.	.	TRBJ1-1	TRBV28	TGTGCCAGCAACCTTACCCCGGGGGCCGGGAACACTGAAGCTTTCTTT	CASNLTPGAGNTEAFF
.	.	TRBJ1-3	TRBV19	TGTGCCAGCAGTGCGGTGGCAGGATCTCTATCTGGAAACACCATATATTTT	CASSAVAGSLSGNTIYF
TRBD2	.	TRBJ2-2	TRBV15	TGTGCCACCAGCAAGCGGGAGGGTCACACCGGGGAGCTGTTTTTT	CATSKREGHTGELFF
TRBD1	few	TRBJ1-6	TRBV7-2	TGTGCCAGCAGCTTAAGCCAGGGGGTTCGGTCACCCCTCCACTTT	CASSLSQGVRSPLHF
TRBD1	.	TRBJ1-4	TRBV6-1	TGTGCCAGCAGTGCCCGACAGGGGGTACCCATTAATGAAAAACTGTTTTTT	CASSARQGVPINEKLFF
TRBD2	.	TRBJ2-1	TRBV29-1	TGCAGCGTTGGGACTAGCGGTTCCGGTGAGCAGTTCTTC	CSVGTSGSGEQFF
.	once	TRBJ1-5	TRBV13	TGTGCCAGCAGCTTATTTAGTCGGTTTATTAGCAATCAGCCCCAGCATTTT	CASSLFSRFISNQPQHF
.	.	TRBJ1-5	TRBV7-9	TGTGCCAGCAGCTCTCATGATCAGCCCCAGCATTTT	CASSSHDQPQHF
.	.	TRBJ1-3	TRBV19	TGTGCCAGTAGTATCGGCGACAGAGCTTCTGGAAACACCATATATTTT	CASSIGDRASGNTIYF
.	.	TRBJ1-3	TRBV30	TGTGCCTGGAGTGTAGTCGGTTCTGGAAACACCATATATTTT	CAWSVVGSGNTIYF